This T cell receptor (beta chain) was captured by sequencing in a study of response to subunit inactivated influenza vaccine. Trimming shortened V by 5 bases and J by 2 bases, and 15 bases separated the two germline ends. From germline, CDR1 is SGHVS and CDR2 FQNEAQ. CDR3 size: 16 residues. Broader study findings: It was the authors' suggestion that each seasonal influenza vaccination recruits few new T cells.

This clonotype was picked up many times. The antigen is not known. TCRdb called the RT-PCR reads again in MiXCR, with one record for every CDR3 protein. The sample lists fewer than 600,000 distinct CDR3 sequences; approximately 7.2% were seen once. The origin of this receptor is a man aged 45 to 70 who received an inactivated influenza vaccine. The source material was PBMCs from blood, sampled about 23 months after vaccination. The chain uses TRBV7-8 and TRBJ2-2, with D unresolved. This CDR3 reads CASSTHARFNTGELFF. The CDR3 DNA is TGTGCCAGCAGCACACACGCCAGATTCAACACCGGGGAGCTGTTTTTT.